Given below is one T cell receptor beta chain in context. What it recognizes is unknown. This record belongs to a study of PD-1 blockade in classical Hodgkin lymphoma. Points from the study as a whole: Before treatment, TCR diversity in newly diagnosed patients was reportedly lower than in healthy donors.

Germline CDR1 is SGHVS and CDR2 is FNYEAQ. V lost 1 base and J 3 bases, leaving 12 bases between the germline ends. CDR3 size: 15 residues. All the patients suffered relapse after autologous stem cell transplantation, and brentuximab vedotin exposure differed. Sequencing used immunoSEQ multiplex PCR; TCRdb keeps in-frame clones, though not all of them. The sample shows about 59,000 clones, 90% of them seen only once. The chain has TRBV7-6 and TRBJ1-2; possibly TRBD1 for D (5 bases). Here the sequenced sample was peripheral blood mononuclear cells (PBMCs), taken at baseline. This receptor was taken from a human donor with classical Hodgkin lymphoma. CDR3: CASSLGWGTDYGYTF. Here the CDR3 DNA reads TGTGCCAGCAGCTTAGGGTGGGGGACGGACTATGGCTACACCTTC.